Below, 32 T cell receptor beta chains from the same sample are listed, as sequenced in a study of T cell responses to AZD1222 COVID-19 vaccine. Profiled with immunoSEQ multiplex PCR; TCRdb holds only in-frame clones, not every one. Of approximately 180,000 clones in the sample, 85% to 90% are singletons; the top ten hold 3.5% to 4.5%. Sequenced here: peripheral blood, sampled 28 days after the second dose of the MenACWY control vaccine. These TCRs come from an adult who received the MenACWY meningococcal vaccine as a control.

V is TRBV4-3 and J is TRBJ2-7; 7 positions match TRBD2. In germline, CDR1 is LGHNA, CDR2 YSLEER. With V trimmed by 1 base and J by 0 bases, 15 bases remained unmatched. This CDR3 region has 19 residues. CDR3 region: CASSQGRESEFGSSYEQYF. The CDR3 DNA sequence: TGCGCCAGCAGCCAAGGGCGGGAGTCAGAATTTGGGAGCTCCTACGAGCAGTACTTC.

The chain has TRBV20-1 and TRBJ1-4, with no clear D. The ends were cut back, 3 bases at V and 5 bases at J, with 13 bases in the middle. Germline CDR1 reads DFQATT; CDR2 reads SNEGSKA (reference sequence). CDR3 length equals 14 residues. The CDR3 DNA reads as TGCAGTGCTAGTACTAGGGTGGGCAATGAAAAACTGTTTTTT. Protein product: CSASTRVGNEKLFF.

This clone appeared once. CDR3 DNA: TGTGCCAGCAGTGGGGATCAGCCCCAGCATTTT. Translated, it gives CASSGDQPQHF. The chain combines TRBV2 with TRBJ1-5; D remains ambiguous. Germline V CDR1 and CDR2: SNHLY, FYNNEI. Between the trimmed V and J ends, which lost 4 bases and 5 bases, there was a span of 3 bases. The CDR3 extends over 11 amino acids.

This chain uses TRBV20-1 with TRBJ2-1; 7 bases fit TRBD2. Germline CDR1 is DFQATT and CDR2 is SNEGSKA (reference sequence). V lost 0 bases and J lost 15; bases outside the gene matches: 5. The CDR3 is made up of 11 amino acids. CDR3 sequence (DNA): TGCAGTGCTAGAGATCTTACGGGAGGGTTCTTC. It translates to CSARDLTGGFF.

This clone has more than one count but fewer than ten. The gene calls are TRBV5-4 and TRBJ2-7, with D perhaps matching TRBD2 (6 bases). Germline V gene lookup returns CDR1 SGHNT and CDR2 YYREEE (reference sequence). The CDR3 sequence is 15 residues long. The germline V and J ends were trimmed by 7 bases and 5 bases, with 22 bases remaining between them. CDR3 residues: CASVPFGGDPNEQYF. CDR3 in DNA: TGTGCCAGCGTCCCTTTCGGGGGAGACCCCAACGAGCAGTACTTC.

The rearrangement links TRBV29-1 to TRBJ1-1; D perhaps matches TRBD1 (6 bases). CDR3 length: 12 amino acids. V lost 3 bases to trimming and J lost 8 bases, with 13 bases between them. CDR1 and CDR2 from the germline V gene are SQVTM and ANQGSEA. DNA of the CDR3: TGCAGCGTTGACCTGACAGGAACCGAAGCTTTCTTT. Protein: CSVDLTGTEAFF.

V and J are TRBV10-3 and TRBJ2-1; 9 bases agree with TRBD2. V gave up 3 bases and J gave up 6 bases; unmatched junction bases: 3. This CDR3 has 14 amino acids. Germline-derived CDR1 and CDR2 are ENHRY and SYGVKD. The CDR3 reads CAISEAGGGNEQFF. The CDR3 nucleotides are TGTGCCATCAGTGAAGCGGGGGGTGGCAATGAGCAGTTCTTC.

The V gene is TRBV18, the J gene TRBJ1-3; D gene ambiguous. The CDR3 totals 17 residues. In germline, CDR1 is KGHSH, CDR2 LQKENI. V was trimmed by 1 base and J by 0 bases, leaving 13 bases between them. The CDR3 DNA follows: TGTGCCAGCTCACCACAAAACGACGGGAGCTCTGGAAACACCATATATTTT. This translates into CASSPQNDGSSGNTIYF. Full variable domain (rest looked up from reference TRBV18 and TRBJ1-3): NAGVMQNPRHLVRRRGQEARLRCSPMKGHSHVYWYRQLPEEGLKFMVYLQKENIIDESGMPKERFSAEFPKEGPSILRIQQVVRGDSAAYFCASSPQNDGSSGNTIYFGEGSWLTVV.

The chain recombines TRBV28 with TRBJ2-7, with D possibly being TRBD1 (6 bases). Trimming cost V 3 bases and J 2 bases, with 14 bases left between them. The CDR3 is 15 amino acids. The V gene's germline CDR1 is MDHEN and CDR2 SYDVKM. The chain's CDR3 is CASSFVGTSTYEQYF. As DNA, the CDR3 is TGTGCCAGCAGTTTCGTTGGGACAAGCACCTACGAGCAGTACTTC.

This clone was seen just once. This sample also contains other DNA sequences that code for the same CDR3. The rearrangement links TRBV28 to TRBJ2-7; D perhaps matches TRBD2 (7 bases). Germline V gene data show CDR1 as MDHEN and CDR2 as SYDVKM. The length of the CDR3 is 13 residues. V dropped 8 bases and J dropped 3 bases, with 14 bases sitting between them. The CDR3 DNA reads as TGTGCCAGCTTGGGGGGGGGCCTCTACGAGCAGTACTTC. Translation: CASLGGGLYEQYF.

The gene calls are TRBV9 and TRBJ2-1; D call uncertain. Germline V gene lookup returns CDR1 SGDLS and CDR2 YYNGEE. The CDR3 contains 15 residues. Trimming pared 0 bases from V and 5 bases from J, leaving 12 bases between. CDR3 DNA: TGTGCCAGCAGCGTAGGCAACCTCCCCAACAATGAGCAGTTCTTC. The encoded protein is CASSVGNLPNNEQFF.

A remark on this clone: Without the conserved terminal phenylalanine or tryptophan, this CDR3 likely stems from a read error. No DNA is shown, since the ends of the CDR3 on it are uncertain; the CDR3 is the one TCRdb lists. The chain is built from TRBV28 and TRBJ2-7; the table calls TRBD2, which could not be checked here. Germline lookup yields CDR1 MDHEN and CDR2 SYDVKM. The CDR3 is 9 residues long, ends included. CDR3 protein: CASSLREVS.

The chain joins TRBV28 to TRBJ1-2, with 7 bases fitting TRBD1. J lost 2 bases, V lost 6 bases, and 12 bases had no gene match. Germline lookup yields CDR1 MDHEN and CDR2 SYDVKM. The CDR3 sequence is 16 residues long. The CDR3 spells CASRPYYRGMNYGYTF. CDR3 nucleotide sequence: TGTGCCAGCAGACCCTATTACAGGGGAATGAACTATGGCTACACCTTC.

The chain uses TRBV27 and TRBJ1-6; D is ambiguous. CDR1 is MNHEY and CDR2 is SMNVEV in the germline V gene (reference sequence). There are 13 residues in the CDR3. The V and J ends lost 5 bases and 7 bases respectively, with 9 bases between them. CDR3 DNA: TGTGCCAGCAGTCCATCGGGGAATTCACCCCTCCACTTT. Translating gives CASSPSGNSPLHF.

This chain joins TRBV28 and TRBJ2-1; D is tentatively TRBD1 or TRBD2 (5 bases each). The CDR3 totals 17 residues. V was trimmed by 5 bases and J by 6 bases, leaving 23 bases between them. CDR1 is MDHEN, CDR2 SYDVKM, per germline. CDR3 DNA sequence: TGTGCCAGCAGTCCACCCTGGGGGAGTAAGGGAACCAATGAGCAGTTCTTC. Amino acids: CASSPPWGSKGTNEQFF.

The J gene is TRBJ1-2, the V gene TRBV5-1, with a tentative D call TRBD1 (6 bases). V shed 0 bases and J shed 9 bases, with 15 bases lying between them. The CDR3 has 14 residues. CDR1 is SGHRS and CDR2 is YFSETQ in the germline V gene. CDR3 nucleotides: TGCGCCAGCAGCTTGGGTCGGGGGCAAAGGAGCTACACCTTC. Protein product: CASSLGRGQRSYTF.

The V and J genes are TRBV7-9 and TRBJ1-4, with unresolved D. Deletions cut 5 bases from V and 8 bases from J, with 21 bases between. Germline lookup yields CDR1 SEHNR and CDR2 FQNEAQ (reference sequence). This CDR3 has 16 residues. In DNA, the CDR3 is TGTGCCAGCAGCCAAAGCCGCTACGGGAGGAGGGAAAAACTGTTTTTT. Encoded protein: CASSQSRYGRREKLFF.

The chain links TRBV20-1 to TRBJ2-3; the match to TRBD2 covers 8 bases. V shed 6 bases, J shed 0 bases, and the junction held 8 bases outside the gene matches. CDR3 length equals 15 residues. The germline CDR1 and CDR2 sequences are DFQATT and SNEGSKA (reference sequence). CDR3 bases: TGCAGTGCCAGTCAGCGGGAGCCCAGCACAGATACGCAGTATTTT. This gives the protein CSASQREPSTDTQYF.

A word on this clone: The sample has other DNA sequences that encode this CDR3 too. The rearrangement uses TRBV19 and TRBJ1-1, with D possibly being TRBD1 (6 bases). This CDR3 region has 15 residues. V lost 3 bases and J 0 bases, leaving 11 bases between the germline ends. Germline loops: CDR1 LNHDA, CDR2 SQIVND (reference sequence). The CDR3 DNA reads TGTGCCAGTAGTATGGGGCAGGGGATGAACACTGAAGCTTTCTTT. Protein: CASSMGQGMNTEAFF.

The DNA of the CDR3 is TGTGCCAGCAGCGCCGACAGCATCTCTGGAAACACCATATATTTT. Translating it yields CASSADSISGNTIYF. V usage is TRBV9 and J usage is TRBJ1-3, with TRBD1 as a possible D gene (5 bases). V was shortened by 3 bases and J by 0 bases, with 10 bases between the two germline ends. CDR3 size: 15 residues. Germline CDR1 is SGDLS and CDR2 is YYNGEE. The full variable domain, with the rest looked up from reference TRBV9 and TRBJ1-3, is DSGVTQTPKHLITATGQRVTLRCSPRSGDLSVYWYQQSLDQGLQFLIQYYNGEERAKGNILERFSAQQFPDLHSELNLSSLELGDSALYFCASSADSISGNTIYFGEGSWLTVV.

The V call is TRBV5-1, the J call TRBJ2-7, with D possibly matching TRBD2 (5 bases). V was clipped by 0 bases and J by 4 bases, with 11 bases between them. There are 14 residues in the CDR3. Germline CDR1 and CDR2: SGHRS and YFSETQ. The CDR3 sequence is CASSLVVSGYEQYF. DNA for the CDR3: TGCGCCAGCAGCTTGGTGGTCAGCGGTTACGAGCAGTACTTC.

V gene TRBV25-1 combines with J gene TRBJ2-4; weak D call: TRBD1 (5 bases). The CDR3 runs 17 residues. The V gene's germline CDR1 is MGHDK and CDR2 SYGVNS. The V end was cut by 5 bases, the J end by 2 bases, with 19 bases between. CDR3 amino acids: CASSPHTGGRSKNIQYF. The CDR3 DNA reads as TGTGCCAGCAGTCCGCATACAGGTGGACGATCCAAAAACATTCAGTACTTC.

This clone was seen only once. The V call is TRBV21-1, the J call TRBJ1-1; TRBD1 is the table's D call, not checked against the DNA. TRBV21-1 is described as a pseudogene. The CDR3 has 14 amino acids. The CDR3 DNA reads as TGTGCCAGCAGCCGCGGGACAGGGGGATCTGAAGCTTTCTTT. Its translation is CASSRGTGGSEAFF.

The CDR3: CASSSGQGLYTDTQYF. In DNA form, the CDR3 reads TGTGCCAGCAGCTCCGGACAGGGACTTTACACAGATACGCAGTATTTT. The chain carries TRBV7-2 and TRBJ2-3; 8 positions match TRBD1. Per germline, CDR1 SGHTA and CDR2 FQGNSA. This CDR3 comprises 16 residues. V shed 4 bases and J 2 bases; nucleotides not matched to a gene: 8.

This rearrangement joins TRBV7-3 to TRBJ1-5; the D is unclear. In germline, CDR1 is SGHTA, CDR2 FQGTGA. This CDR3 has 15 amino acids. The V end lost 3 bases, the J end lost 0 bases, and 9 bases lay between the germline ends. The CDR3 DNA reads TGTGCCAGCAGCTTGGATGGAGGTAGCAATCAGCCCCAGCATTTT. Residues: CASSLDGGSNQPQHF.

This clone was picked up a small number of times. The chain joins TRBV6-5 to TRBJ1-2; D is uncertain. The CDR3 consists of 15 residues. CDR1 and CDR2 from the germline V gene are MNHEY and SVGAGI. V lost 0 bases and J 2 bases, leaving 10 bases between the germline ends. The CDR3 protein is CASSYSIGPNYGYTF. CDR3 in DNA: TGTGCCAGCAGTTACTCGATAGGACCGAACTATGGCTACACCTTC.

The chain couples TRBV24-1 to TRBJ2-5; 10 bases align to TRBD1. Germline CDR1 reads KGHDR; CDR2 reads SFDVKD. The CDR3 is 15 residues long. V lost 10 bases to trimming and J lost 5 bases; unmatched junction nucleotides: 12. CDR3 DNA: TGTGCCACAAACTGGGACAGGGGAGGGCGGGAGACCCAGTACTTC. Residues: CATNWDRGGRETQYF.

V usage is TRBV19 and J usage is TRBJ1-5; D may be TRBD1 (5 bases). This CDR3 comprises 13 residues. Germline V gives CDR1 LNHDA, CDR2 SQIVND (reference sequence). V lost 4 bases, J lost 3 bases, and 7 bases lay in between. This chain's CDR3 is CASSTDTNQPQHF. The CDR3 DNA is TGTGCCAGTAGTACGGACACCAATCAGCCCCAGCATTTT.

This chain joins TRBV19 and TRBJ1-6; 7 bases map to TRBD1. After removal of 5 bases from V and 8 bases from J, the junction contained 15 bases not matched to a gene. There are 17 residues in the CDR3. Germline V CDR1 and CDR2: LNHDA, SQIVND (reference sequence). DNA for the CDR3: TGTGCCAGTAGTGTTAGACAGGGCGGTCAACAGGATTCACCCCTCCACTTT. Residues: CASSVRQGGQQDSPLHF.

The CDR3 bases are TGCGCCAGCAGCCGTTCATTAGAAGTCGGGGAGCTGTTTTTT. Its translation: CASSRSLEVGELFF. The chain recombines TRBV5-1 with TRBJ2-2; D call uncertain. CDR3 length: 14 amino acids. V dropped 4 bases and J dropped 7 bases, with 14 bases sitting between them. Germline lookup yields CDR1 SGHRS and CDR2 YFSETQ.

This chain links TRBV6-4 with TRBJ2-1; D remains ambiguous. Trimming removed 4 bases from V and 10 bases from J, with 17 bases in between. The CDR3 is 14 residues long. CDR1 MRHNA and CDR2 SNTAGT come from the germline V gene. The CDR3 protein is CASSVPRRGKEQFF. The DNA for the CDR3 is TGTGCCAGCAGTGTTCCCAGAAGAGGCAAGGAGCAGTTCTTC.

The chain employs TRBV28 and TRBJ1-2, with 7 bases fitting TRBD1. The CDR3 loop spans 15 amino acids. Germline values: CDR1 MDHEN, CDR2 SYDVKM. Trimming at V came to 7 bases and at J to 2 bases, leaving 10 bases not matched to a gene. The CDR3 DNA reads as TGTGCCAGCAAGATGCCGGGACAGCTAAACTATGGCTACACCTTC. Translated: CASKMPGQLNYGYTF.